A single T cell receptor beta chain is shown here with its context. These data originate in a study of control samples from healthy donors and cancer patients. Method: immunoSEQ multiplex PCR; TCRdb's copy keeps in-frame clones and lacks some. Altogether tens of thousands of clones are present, over 85% being singletons, with the ten largest covering roughly 2%. CDR1 and CDR2 (germline): SGHNT, YENEEA. This CDR3 comprises 14 residues. The ends were cut back, 2 bases at V and 0 bases at J, with 8 bases in the middle. The sample taken for sequencing was PBMCs. The source of this sequence is a woman aged 55-69 years with head and neck cancer. The J gene is TRBJ2-7, the V gene TRBV11-3; no clear D. The CDR3 sequence: CASSLSATSYEQYF. DNA for the CDR3: TGTGCCAGCAGCTTATCTGCGACCTCCTACGAGCAGTACTTC.